This section outlines one TCR beta chain sequence together with its context. This record comes from a study of T-cell memory formation after mild COVID-19. CDR1 MNHEY and CDR2 SVGAGI come from the germline V gene. V dropped 6 bases and J dropped 2; count of bases not matched to a gene: 10. The length of the CDR3 is 16 residues. TCRdb re-called the 5' RACE reads with MiXCR, one entry per CDR3 protein. The sample shows some 320,000 distinct CDR3 sequences, roughly 15% of them seen only once. The clonotype comes from a man aged 18 to 30 who had mild COVID-19 (a few samples of this study predate the infection). Cell type and time point are not known. Sequencing was carried out using PBMCs or a T cell subset sorted from them (not recorded which). The J gene is TRBJ2-7, the V gene TRBV6-5, with 10 bases aligning to TRBD1. The CDR3: CASRLTGGTCAYEQYV. The CDR3 coding sequence is TGTGCCAGCAGATTGACAGGGGGCACCTGCGCCTACGAGCAGTACGTC.